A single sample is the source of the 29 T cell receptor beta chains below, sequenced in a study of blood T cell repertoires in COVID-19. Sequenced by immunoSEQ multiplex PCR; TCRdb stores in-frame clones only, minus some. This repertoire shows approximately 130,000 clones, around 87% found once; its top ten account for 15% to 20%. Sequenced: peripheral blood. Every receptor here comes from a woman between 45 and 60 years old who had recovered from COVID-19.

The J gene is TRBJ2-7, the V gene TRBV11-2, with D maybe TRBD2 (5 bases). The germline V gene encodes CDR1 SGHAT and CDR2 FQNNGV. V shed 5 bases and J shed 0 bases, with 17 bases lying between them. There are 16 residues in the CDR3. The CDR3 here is CASSLGGWESSYEQYF. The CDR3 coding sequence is TGTGCCAGCAGCCTAGGCGGGTGGGAAAGCTCCTACGAGCAGTACTTC.

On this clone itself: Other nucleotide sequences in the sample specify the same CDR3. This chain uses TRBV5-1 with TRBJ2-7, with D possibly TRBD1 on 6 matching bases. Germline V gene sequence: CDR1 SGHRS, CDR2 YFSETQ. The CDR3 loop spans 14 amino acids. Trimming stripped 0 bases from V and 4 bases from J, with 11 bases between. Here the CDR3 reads CASSLGTGIYEQYF. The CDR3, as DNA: TGCGCCAGCAGCTTGGGCACAGGGATTTACGAGCAGTACTTC.

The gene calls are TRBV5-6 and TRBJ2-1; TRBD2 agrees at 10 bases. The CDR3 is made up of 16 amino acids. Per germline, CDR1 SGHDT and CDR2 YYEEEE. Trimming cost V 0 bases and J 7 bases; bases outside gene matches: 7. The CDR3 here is CASSLAVLAGGNEQFF. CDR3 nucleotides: TGTGCCAGCAGCTTGGCCGTTTTAGCGGGGGGTAATGAGCAGTTCTTC.

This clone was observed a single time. The CDR3 coding sequence is TGTGCCCCTGGGGGGATGAACACTGAAGCTTTCTTT. It specifies CAPGGMNTEAFF. The chain carries TRBV19 and TRBJ1-1, with a tentative D call TRBD1 (5 bases). Germline V gives CDR1 LNHDA, CDR2 SQIVND (reference sequence). The V end lost 11 bases, the J end lost 0 bases, and 10 bases lay between the germline ends. This CDR3 region has 12 residues.

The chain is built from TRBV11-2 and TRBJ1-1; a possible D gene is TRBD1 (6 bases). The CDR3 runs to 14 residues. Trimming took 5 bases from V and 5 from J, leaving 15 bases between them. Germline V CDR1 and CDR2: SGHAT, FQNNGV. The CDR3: CASSPPGGETEAFF. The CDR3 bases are TGTGCCAGCAGCCCCCCGGGGGGCGAAACTGAAGCTTTCTTT.

The CDR3 DNA follows: TGTGCCACCAGCAGAGACCGACAGCCCACCTACGAGCAGTACTTC. Protein sequence: CATSRDRQPTYEQYF. The chain links TRBV15 to TRBJ2-7, with D maybe TRBD1 (5 bases). The CDR3 spans 15 residues. V was pared by 0 bases and J by 2 bases, with 11 bases between. Germline CDR1 and CDR2: LNHNV and YYDKDF (reference sequence).

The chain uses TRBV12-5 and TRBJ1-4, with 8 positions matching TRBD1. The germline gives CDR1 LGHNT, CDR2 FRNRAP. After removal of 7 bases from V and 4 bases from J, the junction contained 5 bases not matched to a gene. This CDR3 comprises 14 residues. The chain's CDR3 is CASAHRGSNEKLFF. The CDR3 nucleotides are TGTGCTAGTGCCCACAGGGGGAGTAATGAAAAACTGTTTTTT.

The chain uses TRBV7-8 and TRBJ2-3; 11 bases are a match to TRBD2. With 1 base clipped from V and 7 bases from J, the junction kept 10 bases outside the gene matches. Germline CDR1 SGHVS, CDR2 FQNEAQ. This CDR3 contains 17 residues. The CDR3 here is CASSLVTSGSLVYTQYF. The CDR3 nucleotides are TGTGCCAGCAGCTTAGTCACTAGCGGGAGCCTGGTGTATACGCAGTATTTT.

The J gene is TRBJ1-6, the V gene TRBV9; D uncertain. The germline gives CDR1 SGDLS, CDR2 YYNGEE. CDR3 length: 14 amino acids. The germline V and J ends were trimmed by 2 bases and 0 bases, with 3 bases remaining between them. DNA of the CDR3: TGTGCCAGCAGCGTCAGCTCCTATAATTCACCCCTCCACTTT. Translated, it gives CASSVSSYNSPLHF.

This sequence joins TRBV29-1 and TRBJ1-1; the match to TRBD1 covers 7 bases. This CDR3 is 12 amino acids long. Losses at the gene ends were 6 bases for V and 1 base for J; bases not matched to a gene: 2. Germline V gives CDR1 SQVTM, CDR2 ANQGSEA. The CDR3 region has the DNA TGCAGCGTGGGGGACAGGAACACTGAAGCTTTCTTT. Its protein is CSVGDRNTEAFF.

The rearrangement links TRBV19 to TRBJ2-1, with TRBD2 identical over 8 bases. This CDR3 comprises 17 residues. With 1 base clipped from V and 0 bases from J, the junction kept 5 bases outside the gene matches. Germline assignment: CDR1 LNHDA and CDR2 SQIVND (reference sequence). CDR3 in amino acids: CASSIGFGGGSYNEQFF. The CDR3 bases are TGTGCCAGTAGTATAGGTTTCGGGGGGGGCTCCTACAATGAGCAGTTCTTC.

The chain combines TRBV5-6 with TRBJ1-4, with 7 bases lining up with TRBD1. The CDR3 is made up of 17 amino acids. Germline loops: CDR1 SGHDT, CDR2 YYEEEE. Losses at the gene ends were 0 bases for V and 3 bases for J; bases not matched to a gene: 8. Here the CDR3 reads CASSLVGNRGSNEKLFF. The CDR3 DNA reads TGTGCCAGCAGCTTGGTGGGGAACAGGGGTTCTAATGAAAAACTGTTTTTT. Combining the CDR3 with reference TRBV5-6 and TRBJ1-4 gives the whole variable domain DAGVTQSPTHLIKTRGQQVTLRCSPKSGHDTVSWYQQALGQGPQFIFQYYEEEERQRGNFPDRFSGHQFPNYSSELNVNALLLGDSALYLCASSLVGNRGSNEKLFFGSGTQLSVL.

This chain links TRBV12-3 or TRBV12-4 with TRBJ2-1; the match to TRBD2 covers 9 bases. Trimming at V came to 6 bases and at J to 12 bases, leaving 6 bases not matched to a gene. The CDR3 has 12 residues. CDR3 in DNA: TGTGCCAGCAGACCGACACTAGCGGGGCAGTTCTTC. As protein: CASRPTLAGQFF.

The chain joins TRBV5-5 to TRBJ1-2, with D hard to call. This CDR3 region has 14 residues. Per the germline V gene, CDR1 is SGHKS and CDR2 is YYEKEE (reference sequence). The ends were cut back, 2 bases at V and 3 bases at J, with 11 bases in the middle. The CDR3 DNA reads TGTGCCAGCAGCTTCCACGGAGGCGACTATGGCTACACCTTC. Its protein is CASSFHGGDYGYTF.

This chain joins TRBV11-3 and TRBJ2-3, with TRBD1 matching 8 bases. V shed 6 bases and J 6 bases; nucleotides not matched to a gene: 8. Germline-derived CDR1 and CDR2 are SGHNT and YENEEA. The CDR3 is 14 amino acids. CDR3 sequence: CASSGDRDRDTQYF. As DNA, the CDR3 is TGTGCCAGCAGTGGCGACAGGGACAGGGATACGCAGTATTTT. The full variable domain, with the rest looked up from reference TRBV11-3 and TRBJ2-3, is EAGVVQSPRYKIIEKKQPVAFWCNPISGHNTLYWYLQNLGQGPELLIRYENEEAVDDSQLPKDRFSAERLKGVDSTLKIQPAELGDSAVYLCASSGDRDRDTQYFGPGTRLTVL.

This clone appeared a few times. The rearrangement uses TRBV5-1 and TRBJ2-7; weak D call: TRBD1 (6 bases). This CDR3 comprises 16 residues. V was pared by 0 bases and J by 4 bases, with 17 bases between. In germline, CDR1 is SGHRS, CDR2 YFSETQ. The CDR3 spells CASSLGHRDAKYEQYF. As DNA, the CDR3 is TGCGCCAGCAGCTTGGGGCACAGGGACGCCAAGTACGAGCAGTACTTC.

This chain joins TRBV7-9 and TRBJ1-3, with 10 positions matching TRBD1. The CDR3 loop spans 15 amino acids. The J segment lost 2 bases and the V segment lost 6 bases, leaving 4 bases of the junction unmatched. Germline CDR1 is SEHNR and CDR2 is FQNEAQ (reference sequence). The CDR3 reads CASREGQGAGNTIYF. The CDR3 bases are TGTGCCAGCAGGGAAGGACAGGGGGCTGGAAACACCATATATTTT.

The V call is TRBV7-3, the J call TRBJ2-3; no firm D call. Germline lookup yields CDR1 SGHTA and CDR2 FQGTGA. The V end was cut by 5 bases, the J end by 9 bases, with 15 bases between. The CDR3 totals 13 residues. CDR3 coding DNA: TGTGCCAGCAGCCTAGGAAAAGAGCAAACGCAGTATTTT. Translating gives CASSLGKEQTQYF.

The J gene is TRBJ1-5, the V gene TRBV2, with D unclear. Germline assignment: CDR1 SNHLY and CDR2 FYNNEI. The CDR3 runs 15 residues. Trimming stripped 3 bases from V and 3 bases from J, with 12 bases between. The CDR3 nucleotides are TGTGCCAGCAGTGAGGTGTTAGCCTACAATCAGCCCCAGCATTTT. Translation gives CASSEVLAYNQPQHF.

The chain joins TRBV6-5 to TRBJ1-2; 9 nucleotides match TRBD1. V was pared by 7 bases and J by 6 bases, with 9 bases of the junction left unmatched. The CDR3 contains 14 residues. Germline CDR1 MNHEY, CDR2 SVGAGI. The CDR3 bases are TGTGCCAGCACTTTGTATCGGACAGGGGATGGCTACACCTTC. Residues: CASTLYRTGDGYTF.

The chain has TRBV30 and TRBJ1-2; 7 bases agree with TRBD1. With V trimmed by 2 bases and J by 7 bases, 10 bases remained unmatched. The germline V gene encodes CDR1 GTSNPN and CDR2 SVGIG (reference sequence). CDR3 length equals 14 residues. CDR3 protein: CAWSPMDRIGGYTF. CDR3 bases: TGTGCCTGGAGTCCCATGGACAGGATTGGTGGCTACACCTTC.

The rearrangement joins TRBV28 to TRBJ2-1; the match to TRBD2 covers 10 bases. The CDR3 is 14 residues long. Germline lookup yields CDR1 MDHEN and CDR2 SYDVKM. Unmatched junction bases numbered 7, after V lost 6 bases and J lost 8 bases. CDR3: CASRPGLARYEQFF. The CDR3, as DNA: TGTGCCAGCAGACCGGGACTAGCGAGGTATGAGCAGTTCTTC.

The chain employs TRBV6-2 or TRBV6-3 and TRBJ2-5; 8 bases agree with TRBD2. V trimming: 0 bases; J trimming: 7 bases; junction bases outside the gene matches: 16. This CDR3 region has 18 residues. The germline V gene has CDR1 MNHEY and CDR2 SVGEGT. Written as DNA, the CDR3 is TGTGCCAGCAGTTACTCGGAGACCCTTAGAGCGGGAGTTAGGACCCAGTACTTC. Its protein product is CASSYSETLRAGVRTQYF.

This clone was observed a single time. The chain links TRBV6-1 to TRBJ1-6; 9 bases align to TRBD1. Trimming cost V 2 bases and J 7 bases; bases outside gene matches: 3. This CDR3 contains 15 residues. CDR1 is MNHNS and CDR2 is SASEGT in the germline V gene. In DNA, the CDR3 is TGTGCCAGCAGTGAAAGCGACAGGGGGAATTCACCCCTCCACTTT. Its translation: CASSESDRGNSPLHF.

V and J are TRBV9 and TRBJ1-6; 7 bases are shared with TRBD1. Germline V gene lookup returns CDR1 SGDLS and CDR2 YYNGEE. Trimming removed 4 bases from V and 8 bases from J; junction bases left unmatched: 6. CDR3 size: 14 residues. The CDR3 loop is CASSPDRAYSPLHF. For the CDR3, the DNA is TGTGCCAGCAGCCCCGACAGGGCCTATTCACCCCTCCACTTT.

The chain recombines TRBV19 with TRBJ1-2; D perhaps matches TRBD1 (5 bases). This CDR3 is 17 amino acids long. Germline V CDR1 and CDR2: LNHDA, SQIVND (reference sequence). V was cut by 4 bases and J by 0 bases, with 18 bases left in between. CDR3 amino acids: CASSKVAGSASNYGYTF. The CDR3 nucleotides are TGTGCCAGTAGTAAGGTAGCAGGGTCCGCGTCTAACTATGGCTACACCTTC.

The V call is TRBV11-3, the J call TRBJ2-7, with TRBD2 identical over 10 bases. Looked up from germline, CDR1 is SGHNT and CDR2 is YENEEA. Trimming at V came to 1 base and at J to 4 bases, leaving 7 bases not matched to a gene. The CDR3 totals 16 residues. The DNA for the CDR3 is TGTGCCAGCAGCTTAGCGGCTAGCGGGGGACTGTACGAGCAGTACTTC. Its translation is CASSLAASGGLYEQYF.

CDR3 sequence reads: CASSLAQSTGELFF. CDR3 bases: TGCGCCAGCAGCTTGGCACAGAGCACCGGGGAGCTGTTTTTT. The gene calls are TRBV5-1 and TRBJ2-2; unclear D gene. V was clipped by 0 bases and J by 4 bases, with 7 bases between them. The germline V gene encodes CDR1 SGHRS and CDR2 YFSETQ. The CDR3 length is 14 residues.

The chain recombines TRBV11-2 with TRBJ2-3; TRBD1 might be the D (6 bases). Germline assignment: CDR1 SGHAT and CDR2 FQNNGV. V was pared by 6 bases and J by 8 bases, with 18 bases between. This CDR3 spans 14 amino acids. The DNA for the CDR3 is TGTGCCAGCAGACCACAGGGAAATAGGGTTACGCAGTATTTT. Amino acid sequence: CASRPQGNRVTQYF.